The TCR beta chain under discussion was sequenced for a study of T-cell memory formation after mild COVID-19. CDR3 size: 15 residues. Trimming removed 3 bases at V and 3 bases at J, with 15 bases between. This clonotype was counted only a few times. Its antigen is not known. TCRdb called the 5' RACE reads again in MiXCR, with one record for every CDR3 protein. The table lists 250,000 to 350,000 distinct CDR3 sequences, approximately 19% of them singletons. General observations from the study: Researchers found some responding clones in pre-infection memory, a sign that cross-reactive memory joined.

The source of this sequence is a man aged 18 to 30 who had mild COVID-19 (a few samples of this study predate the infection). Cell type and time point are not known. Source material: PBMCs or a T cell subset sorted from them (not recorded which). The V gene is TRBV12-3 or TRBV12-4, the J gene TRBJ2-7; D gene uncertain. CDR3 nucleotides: TGTGCCAGCAGTTTGGGCCCGAACCATTTCTACGAGCAGTACTTC. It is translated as CASSLGPNHFYEQYF.